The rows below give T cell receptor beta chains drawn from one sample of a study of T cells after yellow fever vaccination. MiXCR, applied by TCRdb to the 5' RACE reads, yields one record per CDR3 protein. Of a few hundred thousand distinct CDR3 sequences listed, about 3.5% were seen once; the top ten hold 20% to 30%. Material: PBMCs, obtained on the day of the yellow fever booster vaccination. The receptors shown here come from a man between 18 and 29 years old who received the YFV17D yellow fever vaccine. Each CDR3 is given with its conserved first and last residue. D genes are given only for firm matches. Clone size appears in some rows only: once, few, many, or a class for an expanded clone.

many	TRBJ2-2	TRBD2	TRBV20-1	TGCAGTGCTAGAGTCACTAGCGGGGGCGCGAACACCGGGGAGCTGTTTTTT	CSARVTSGGANTGELFF
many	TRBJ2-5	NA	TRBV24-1	TGTGCCACCAGTGATATGGACAAGGGGACCCAGTACTTC	CATSDMDKGTQYF
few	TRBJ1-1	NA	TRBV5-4	TGTGCCAGCAGCGTGACAGGACTGAAGGCGAAAGCTTTCTTT	CASSVTGLKAKAFF
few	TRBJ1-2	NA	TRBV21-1	TGTGCCAGCAGACAGGTGTGGGCCCAAAACTATGGCTACACCTTC	CASRQVWAQNYGYTF
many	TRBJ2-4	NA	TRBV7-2	TGTGCCAGCAGCAGGGACAGAGGGGGGAACATTCAGTACTTC	CASSRDRGGNIQYF
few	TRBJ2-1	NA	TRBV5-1	TGCGCCAGCAGACAAGGACAGAATAATGAGCAGTTCTTC	CASRQGQNNEQFF
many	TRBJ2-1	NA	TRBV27	TGTGCCAGCAGTGTCCCGGGACTCCGCTACAATGAGCAGTTCTTC	CASSVPGLRYNEQFF
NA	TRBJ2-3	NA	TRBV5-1	TGCGCCAGCAGCTTCCTCCGGATCGGCACAGATACGCAGTATTTT	CASSFLRIGTDTQYF
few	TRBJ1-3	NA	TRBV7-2	TGTGCCAGCAGCTCGTTCCTGGGGAACACCATATATTTT	CASSSFLGNTIYF
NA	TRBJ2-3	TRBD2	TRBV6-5	TGTGCCAGCAGTTACTTATGGGCTAGCGGGGGCTTAGATACGCAGTATTTT	CASSYLWASGGLDTQYF
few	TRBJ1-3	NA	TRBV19	TGTGCCAGTACCACGGACGGACTCTCTGGAAACACCATATATTTT	CASTTDGLSGNTIYF
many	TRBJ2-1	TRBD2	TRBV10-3	TGTGCCATCTCTTTTGGGACTAGAGGCAATGAGCAGTTCTTC	CAISFGTRGNEQFF
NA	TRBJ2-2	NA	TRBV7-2	TGTGCCAGCACCATTACCGGCACCGGGGAGCTGTTTTTT	CASTITGTGELFF
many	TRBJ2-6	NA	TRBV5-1	TGCGCCAGCAGCCATCCTTTACAATCTGGGGCCAACGTCCTGACTTTC	CASSHPLQSGANVLTF
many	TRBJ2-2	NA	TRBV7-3	TGTGCCAGCAGGTCCGGGCGAACCACCGGGGAGCTGTTTTTT	CASRSGRTTGELFF
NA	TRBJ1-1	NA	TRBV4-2	TGTGCCAGCAGCCAAGATGGGGGAGAAAACACTGAAGCTTTCTTT	CASSQDGGENTEAFF
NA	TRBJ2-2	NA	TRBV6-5	TGTGCCAGCAGTCCGACAGAGAACACCGGGGAGCTGTTTTTT	CASSPTENTGELFF
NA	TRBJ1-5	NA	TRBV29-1	TGCAGCGTTGGGGACTATGGTGGGCAGCCCCAGCATTTT	CSVGDYGGQPQHF
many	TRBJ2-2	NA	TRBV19	TGTGCCAGTAGTTTCAGCGGCGCCGGGGAGCTGTTTTTT	CASSFSGAGELFF
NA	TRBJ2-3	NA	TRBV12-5	TGTGCTAGTGGTCCCAGCACAGATACGCAGTATTTT	CASGPSTDTQYF
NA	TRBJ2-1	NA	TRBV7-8	TGTGCCAGCAGCTCGCCCGGCCGCGGGTGGGGACTCAATGAGCAGTTCTTC	CASSSPGRGWGLNEQFF
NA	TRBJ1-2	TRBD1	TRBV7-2	TGTGCCAGCAGCGGACAGGAAAACTATGGCTACACCTTC	CASSGQENYGYTF
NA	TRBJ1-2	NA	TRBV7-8	TGTGCCAGCAGCCCTTTTGGAGGGACATACGGCTACACCTTC	CASSPFGGTYGYTF
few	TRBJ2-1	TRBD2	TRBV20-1	TGCAGTGCTAGAGATCCGGCTAGCGGGGGTTCCTACAATGAGCAGTTCTTC	CSARDPASGGSYNEQFF
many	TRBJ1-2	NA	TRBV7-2	TGTGCCAGCAGCTTGTTCCCCAGGGAGAGATATGGCTACACCTTC	CASSLFPRERYGYTF
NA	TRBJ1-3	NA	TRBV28	TGTGCCAGCAGTTTACCGAGGGGTTCGGGCTCTGGAAACACCATATATTTT	CASSLPRGSGSGNTIYF
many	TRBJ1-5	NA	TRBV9	TGTGCCAGCAGCCGGGACCCAAATAGCAATCAGCCCCAGCATTTT	CASSRDPNSNQPQHF
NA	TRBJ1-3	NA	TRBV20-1	TGCAGTGCTAGCCAGGGCGGCGGAAACACCATATATTTT	CSASQGGGNTIYF
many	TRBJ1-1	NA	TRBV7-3	TGTGCCAGCAGCTTAGGGCAGACCACTGAAGCTTTCTTT	CASSLGQTTEAFF
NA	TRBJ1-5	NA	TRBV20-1	TGCAGTGCTAACGGGGCAAATCAGCCCCAGCATTTT	CSANGANQPQHF
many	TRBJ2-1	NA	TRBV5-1	TGCGCCAGCAGCTTGGCTAGGATAGACAATGAGCAGTTCTTC	CASSLARIDNEQFF
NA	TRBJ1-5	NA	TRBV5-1	TGCGCCAGCAGCTTGGAGATGACAGCTTATCAGCCCCAGCATTTT	CASSLEMTAYQPQHF
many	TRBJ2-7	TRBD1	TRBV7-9	TGTGCCAGCAGCTTAGGGACAGGGAAGGGATTCGAGCAGTACTTC	CASSLGTGKGFEQYF
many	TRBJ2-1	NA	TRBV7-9	TGTGCCAGCAGCCCTCGGGGGAGCTCCTACAATGAGCAGTTCTTC	CASSPRGSSYNEQFF
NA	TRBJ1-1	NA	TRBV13	TGTGCCAGCAGACAATTTGACAGGCCCAACACTGAAGCTTTCTTT	CASRQFDRPNTEAFF
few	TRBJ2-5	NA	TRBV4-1	TGCGCCAGCAGCCAAACGATCGGTGAGACCCAGTACTTC	CASSQTIGETQYF
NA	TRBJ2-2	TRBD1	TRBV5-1	TGCGCCAGCAGCTTGGTCGGGACAGGCACCGGGGAGCTGTTTTTT	CASSLVGTGTGELFF
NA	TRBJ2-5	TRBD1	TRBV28	TGTGCCAGCAGACCCCTCACAGGGGGCGCGGAAGAGACCCAGTACTTC	CASRPLTGGAEETQYF
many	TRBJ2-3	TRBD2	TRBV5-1	TGCGCCAGCAGATACCTAGCGGGGGAGATCGTTATAGATACGCAGTATTTT	CASRYLAGEIVIDTQYF
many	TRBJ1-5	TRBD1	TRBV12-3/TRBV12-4	TGTGCCAGCTCGGACAGGGGTCAGCCCCAGCATTTT	CASSDRGQPQHF
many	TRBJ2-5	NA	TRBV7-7	TGTGCCAGCAGCTTAGGTATCAGGGGAGAGACCCAGTACTTC	CASSLGIRGETQYF
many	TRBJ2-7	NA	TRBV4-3	TGCGCCAGCAGCCAAGATACGGGTTTTCCGTTCTACGAGCAGTACTTC	CASSQDTGFPFYEQYF
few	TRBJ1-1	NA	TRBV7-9	TGTGCCAGCAGAGCCCTTTTGGCAATGAACACTGAAGCTTTCTTT	CASRALLAMNTEAFF
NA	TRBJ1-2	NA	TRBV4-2	TGTGCCAGCAGCCAAGTCCGGGCGGCTATAGACTATGGCTACACCTTC	CASSQVRAAIDYGYTF
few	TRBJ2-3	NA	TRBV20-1	TGCAGTGCCCCCTTGAGAGGGATGACAGATACGCAGTATTTT	CSAPLRGMTDTQYF
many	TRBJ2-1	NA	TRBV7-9	TGTGCCAGCAGCTTTTTTAGCGAGCAGTTCTTC	CASSFFSEQFF
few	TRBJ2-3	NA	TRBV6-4	TGTGCCACCTCCCGGGGCCCGAGTTTCACAGATACGCAGTATTTT	CATSRGPSFTDTQYF
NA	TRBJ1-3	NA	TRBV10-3	TGTGCCATCAGTGAGTCGAGATCCTCTGGAAACACCATATATTTT	CAISESRSSGNTIYF
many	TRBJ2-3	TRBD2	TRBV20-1	TGCAGTGCCTCAGCTAGCGGGGAAGCAGATACGCAGTATTTT	CSASASGEADTQYF
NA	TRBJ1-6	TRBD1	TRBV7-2	TGTGCCAGCAGCTTAGACAGGGGTACCCTCCACTTT	CASSLDRGTLHF
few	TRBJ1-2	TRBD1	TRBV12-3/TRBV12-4	TGTGCCAGCAGTCTGCCGGGACAGGGACGTACTGGCTACACCTTC	CASSLPGQGRTGYTF